This T cell receptor (beta chain) came from a study of control samples from healthy donors and cancer patients. Repertoires were generated with immunoSEQ multiplex PCR, while TCRdb's copy carries only in-frame clones and drops some. The data show about 130,000 clones, just under 95% seen once. The CDR3 extends over 13 amino acids. Trimming cost V 8 bases and J 1 base, with 11 bases left between them. Germline V lookup: CDR1 ENHRY, CDR2 SYGVKD. The sequencing input was PBMCs. This clonotype was sampled from a man aged 60-69 years with colorectal cancer. The rearrangement joins TRBV10-3 to TRBJ1-1, with a tentative D call TRBD1 (5 bases). CDR3 region: CAIAPQGNTEAFF. The CDR3 coding sequence is TGTGCCATCGCCCCCCAGGGGAACACTGAAGCTTTCTTT.